This T cell receptor (beta chain) was sequenced during a study of early T cells in non-severe SARS-CoV-2 infection. Across the study: Bulk RNA taken from unsorted whole blood was sequenced, leaving chains unpaired. Overall study results and limits: Using VDJdb, the matching emphasized anti-spike CD8 responses while missing private and CD4 specificities.

Individual cDNA molecules received unique molecular identifiers during library preparation. TCRdb reanalysed the 5' RACE reads using MiXCR and keeps one entry per CDR3 protein. The sample records 75,000 to 90,000 distinct CDR3 sequences, less than 11% being singletons. On this clonotype itself: The antigen is not known.

The specimen was whole blood, collected at baseline. The source is an adult who was a healthcare worker with PCR-confirmed SARS-CoV-2 infection or an uninfected control (not recorded which).

CDR3: CSAKATSGLYNEQFF. The CDR3 coding sequence is TGCAGTGCTAAAGCGACTAGCGGGTTGTACAATGAGCAGTTCTTC. The V gene is TRBV20-1, the J gene TRBJ2-1; TRBD2 agrees at 10 bases. Unmatched junction bases numbered 7, after V lost 4 bases and J lost 4 bases. The CDR3 is 15 residues long. Germline loops: CDR1 DFQATT, CDR2 SNEGSKA (reference sequence).